The 13 T cell receptor beta chains below all came from one sample that was sequenced in a study of blood T cell repertoires in COVID-19. Clones were sequenced by immunoSEQ multiplex PCR, and TCRdb holds only the in-frame ones, with some missing. The repertoire holds 270,000 or so clones, with roughly nine tenths as singletons. The sequencing sample was made of peripheral blood. All receptors come from a woman in her 40s who had recovered from COVID-19.

The chain uses TRBV7-2 and TRBJ1-2; no clear D gene. Deletions cut 5 bases from V and 4 bases from J, with 17 bases between. The CDR3 contains 15 residues. Germline V gene sequence: CDR1 SGHTA, CDR2 FQGNSA. Here the CDR3 DNA reads TGTGCCAGCAGCCGCCAGGACTTATCCACCTATGGCTACACCTTC. Translating it yields CASSRQDLSTYGYTF.

This chain connects TRBV11-3 to TRBJ2-5; 7 nucleotides align to TRBD2. The CDR3 runs to 18 residues. Germline trimming cut 3 bases from V and 0 bases from J; bases unmatched to any gene: 13. Germline assignment: CDR1 SGHNT and CDR2 YENEEA. The chain's CDR3 is CASSFRKSGKPYQETQYF. CDR3 nucleotides: TGTGCCAGCAGCTTTAGAAAGAGCGGGAAACCGTACCAAGAGACCCAGTACTTC.

In its sample, this clone was seen a few times. The V and J genes are TRBV6-2 or TRBV6-3 and TRBJ2-7; unclear D gene. Germline loops: CDR1 MNHEY, CDR2 SVGEGT. Trimming pared 2 bases from V and 1 base from J, leaving 9 bases between. CDR3 length: 14 residues. The CDR3 reads CASSYEEESYEQYV. CDR3 coding DNA: TGTGCCAGCAGTTACGAGGAAGAGTCCTACGAGCAGTACGTC.

The chain employs TRBV10-1 and TRBJ2-1; 8 bases are a match to TRBD2. The CDR3 runs to 17 residues. Losses at the gene ends were 4 bases for V and 7 bases for J; bases not matched to a gene: 15. Per germline, CDR1 WNHNN and CDR2 SYGVQD (reference sequence). DNA of the CDR3: TGCGCCAGCAGTGGTCAGGGTATGAGCGGGAGTAATAATGAGCAGTTCTTC. It specifies CASSGQGMSGSNNEQFF.

The chain combines TRBV2 with TRBJ2-7; 11 bases fit TRBD2. There are 14 residues in the CDR3. Germline values: CDR1 SNHLY, CDR2 FYNNEI. The V gene end was trimmed by 8 bases and the J gene end by 0 bases; junction bases not matched to a gene: 3. The CDR3 DNA follows: TGTGCCAGCGCTGGGACTAGCGGCTCCTACGAGCAGTACGTC. It encodes CASAGTSGSYEQYV.

The chain combines TRBV5-4 with TRBJ1-4, with 7 positions matching TRBD1. V lost 0 bases and J lost 0; bases outside the gene matches: 5. The germline gives CDR1 SGHNT, CDR2 YYREEE (reference sequence). The CDR3 spans 17 residues. For the CDR3, the DNA is TGTGCCAGCAGCTTGGGGGGACAGATAACAACTAATGAAAAACTGTTTTTT. This codes for CASSLGGQITTNEKLFF. Together with reference TRBV5-4 and TRBJ1-4, the CDR3 gives the full variable domain: ETGVTQSPTHLIKTRGQQVTLRCSSQSGHNTVSWYQQALGQGPQFIFQYYREEENGRGNFPPRFSGLQFPNYSSELNVNALELDDSALYLCASSLGGQITTNEKLFFGSGTQLSVL.

Here the CDR3 DNA reads TGTGCCAGTAGTATACAGGGGGGCGTCTACGAGCAGTACGTC. Translated: CASSIQGGVYEQYV. V and J are TRBV19 and TRBJ2-7; tentatively, D is TRBD1 (7 bases). V was pared by 2 bases and J by 3 bases, with 11 bases between. This CDR3 is 14 amino acids long. Germline V CDR1 and CDR2: LNHDA, SQIVND (reference sequence).

J is TRBJ1-5 and V is TRBV14; no clear D gene. In germline, CDR1 is SGHDN, CDR2 FVKESK. The CDR3 extends over 14 amino acids. The germline V and J ends were trimmed by 9 bases and 2 bases, with 14 bases remaining between them. The CDR3 region is CARGVGDGNQPQHF. The CDR3, as DNA: TGTGCCAGGGGTGTCGGGGATGGCAATCAGCCCCAGCATTTT. Drawing the rest from reference TRBV14 and TRBJ1-5, the complete variable domain is EAGVTQFPSHSVIEKGQTVTLRCDPISGHDNLYWYRRVMGKEIKFLLHFVKESKQDESGMPNNRFLAERTGGTYSTLKVQPAELEDSGVYFCARGVGDGNQPQHFGDGTRLSIL.

This clone showed up just once. The chain joins TRBV19 to TRBJ2-1; 8 bases fit TRBD1. The V gene end was trimmed by 7 bases and the J gene end by 15 bases; junction bases not matched to a gene: 17. The CDR3 has 14 residues. CDR1 LNHDA and CDR2 SQIVND come from the germline V gene (reference sequence). Written as DNA, the CDR3 is TGTGCCAGTACCCCCGGACAGGGATCTCGGGGAAGGTTCTTC. This gives the protein CASTPGQGSRGRFF.

The chain has TRBV10-1 and TRBJ2-1; 8 nucleotides agree with TRBD1. The CDR3 runs 16 residues. The V gene end was trimmed by 4 bases and the J gene end by 4 bases; junction bases not matched to a gene: 9. CDR1 WNHNN and CDR2 SYGVQD come from the germline V gene (reference sequence). The CDR3 here is CASSVFGTGPYNEQFF. The CDR3, as DNA: TGCGCCAGCAGTGTATTCGGGACAGGACCGTACAATGAGCAGTTCTTC.

V and J are TRBV19 and TRBJ1-6; no firm D call. The CDR3 is made up of 14 amino acids. V was cut by 8 bases and J by 3 bases, with 11 bases left in between. The germline CDR1 and CDR2 sequences are LNHDA and SQIVND (reference sequence). The CDR3 loop is CASGEANYNSPLHF. As DNA, the CDR3 is TGTGCCAGTGGCGAGGCGAACTATAATTCACCCCTCCACTTT.

This rearrangement joins TRBV7-2 to TRBJ2-2; tentative D call: TRBD2 (6 bases). Trimming removed 0 bases from V and 1 base from J, with 6 bases in between. The CDR3 spans 15 residues. The germline V gene has CDR1 SGHTA and CDR2 FQGNSA. The CDR3 sequence is CASSLAGGNTGELFF. The CDR3 DNA reads TGTGCCAGCAGCTTAGCGGGGGGGAACACCGGGGAGCTGTTTTTT.

The genes are TRBV2 and TRBJ2-2; 12 bases match TRBD1. Trimming removed 4 bases from V and 6 bases from J; junction bases left unmatched: 6. CDR1 SNHLY and CDR2 FYNNEI come from the germline V gene. There are 16 residues in the CDR3. The CDR3 sequence: CASSAGQGAIAGELFF. CDR3 DNA sequence: TGTGCCAGCAGTGCGGGACAGGGGGCTATAGCCGGGGAGCTGTTTTTT.